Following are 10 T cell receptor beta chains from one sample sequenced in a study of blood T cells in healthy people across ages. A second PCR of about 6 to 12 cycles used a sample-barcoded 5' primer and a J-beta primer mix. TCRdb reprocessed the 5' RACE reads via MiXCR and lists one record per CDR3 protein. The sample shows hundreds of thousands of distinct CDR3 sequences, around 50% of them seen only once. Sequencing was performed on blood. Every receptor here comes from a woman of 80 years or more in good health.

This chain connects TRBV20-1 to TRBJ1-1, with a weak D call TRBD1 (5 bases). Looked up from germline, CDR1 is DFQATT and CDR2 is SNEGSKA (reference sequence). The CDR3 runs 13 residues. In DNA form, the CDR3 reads TGCAGAACCCCGGGACCCATTGGCCCTGAAGCTTTCTTT. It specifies CRTPGPIGPEAFF.

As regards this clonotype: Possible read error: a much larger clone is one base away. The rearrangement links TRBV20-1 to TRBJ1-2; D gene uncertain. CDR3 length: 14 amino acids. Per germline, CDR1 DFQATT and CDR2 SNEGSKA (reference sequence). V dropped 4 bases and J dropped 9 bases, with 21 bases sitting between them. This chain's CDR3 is CSAIPGQAFHSYTF. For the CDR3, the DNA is TGCAGTGCTATTCCCGGGCAGGCTTTCCACAGCTACACCTTC.

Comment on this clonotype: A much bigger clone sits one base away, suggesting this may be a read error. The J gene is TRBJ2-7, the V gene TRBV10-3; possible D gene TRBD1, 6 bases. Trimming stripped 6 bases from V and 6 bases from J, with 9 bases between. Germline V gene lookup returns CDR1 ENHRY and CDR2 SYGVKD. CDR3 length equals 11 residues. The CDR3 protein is CAISPGAEQYF. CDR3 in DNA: TGTGCCATCAGCCCAGGGGCCGAGCAGTACTTC.

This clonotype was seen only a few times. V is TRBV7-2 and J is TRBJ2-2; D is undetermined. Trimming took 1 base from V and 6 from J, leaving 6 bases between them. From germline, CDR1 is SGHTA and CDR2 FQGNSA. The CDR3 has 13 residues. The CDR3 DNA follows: TGTGCCAGCAGCTTAGGGCATTCCGGGGAGCTGTTTTTT. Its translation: CASSLGHSGELFF.

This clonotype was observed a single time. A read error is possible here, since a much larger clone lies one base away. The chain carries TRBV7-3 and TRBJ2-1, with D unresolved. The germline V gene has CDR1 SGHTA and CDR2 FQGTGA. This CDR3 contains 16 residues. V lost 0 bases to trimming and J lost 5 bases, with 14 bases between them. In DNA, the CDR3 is TGTGCCAGCAGCTTAACGAGTCTATCATCCCACAATGAGCAGTTCTTC. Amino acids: CASSLTSLSSHNEQFF.

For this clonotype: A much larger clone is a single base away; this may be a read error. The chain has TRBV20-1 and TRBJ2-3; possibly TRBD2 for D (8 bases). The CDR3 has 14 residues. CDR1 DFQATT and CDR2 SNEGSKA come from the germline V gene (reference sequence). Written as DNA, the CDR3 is TGCAGTGCCCTACCGGGACTAGGGACAGATACGCGGTATTTT. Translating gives CSALPGLGTDTRYF.

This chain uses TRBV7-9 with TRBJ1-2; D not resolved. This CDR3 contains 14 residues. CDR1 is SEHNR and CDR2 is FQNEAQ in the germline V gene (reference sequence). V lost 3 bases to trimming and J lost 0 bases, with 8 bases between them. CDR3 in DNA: TGTGCCAGCAGCTTTGCACAGACTAACTATGGCTACACCTTC. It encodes CASSFAQTNYGYTF.

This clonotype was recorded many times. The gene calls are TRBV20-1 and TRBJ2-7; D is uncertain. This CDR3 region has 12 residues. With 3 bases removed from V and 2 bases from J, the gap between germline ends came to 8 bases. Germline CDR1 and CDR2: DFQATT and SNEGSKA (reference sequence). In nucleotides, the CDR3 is TGCAGTGCTAGCAGAGGAACCTACGAGCAGTACTTC. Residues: CSASRGTYEQYF.

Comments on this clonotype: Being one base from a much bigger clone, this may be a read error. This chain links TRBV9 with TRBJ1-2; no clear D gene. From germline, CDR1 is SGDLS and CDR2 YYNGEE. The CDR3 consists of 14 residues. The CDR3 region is CASSVVGLNCGYTF. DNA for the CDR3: TGTGCCAGCAGCGTAGTGGGCCTGAACTGTGGCTACACCTTC.

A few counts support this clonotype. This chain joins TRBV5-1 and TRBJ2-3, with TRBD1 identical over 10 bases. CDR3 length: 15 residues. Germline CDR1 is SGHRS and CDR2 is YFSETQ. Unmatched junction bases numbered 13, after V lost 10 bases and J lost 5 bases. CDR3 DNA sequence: TGCGCCTGCGTCGGGGACAGGGGCGCTGAAGATACGCAGTATTTT. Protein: CACVGDRGAEDTQYF.